These 12 T cell receptor beta chains came from one sample sequenced in a study of memory CD8 T cells in hepatitis C reinfection. Sequenced by immunoSEQ multiplex PCR; TCRdb stores in-frame clones only, minus some. This sample has around 45,000 clones, with 85% to 90% found just once. The time point: late/post reinfection, 12 to 24 weeks after detection. TCR sequencing was done directly ex vivo on sorted cells, without expansion in vitro. The sequencing sample was made of naive CD8+ T cells sorted from blood. The receptors were sampled from a man aged 18 to 29 with hepatitis C virus infection.

The chain recombines TRBV7-9 with TRBJ2-5; 7 bases fit TRBD1. With V trimmed by 5 bases and J by 5 bases, 11 bases remained unmatched. This CDR3 region has 15 residues. Germline CDR1 is SEHNR and CDR2 is FQNEAQ (reference sequence). CDR3 sequence reads: CASSRTRDSGETQYF. CDR3 nucleotides: TGTGCCAGCAGCAGAACCCGGGACAGTGGGGAGACCCAGTACTTC.

V usage is TRBV28 and J usage is TRBJ2-3; weak D call: TRBD1 (5 bases). CDR1 is MDHEN and CDR2 is SYDVKM in the germline V gene. V gave up 2 bases and J gave up 3 bases, with 6 bases separating them. The CDR3 spans 13 residues. CDR3 sequence (DNA): TGTGCCAGCAGTTTAAGGGGTACAGATACGCAGTATTTT. Its translation is CASSLRGTDTQYF.

The DNA for the CDR3 is TGTGCCAGCAGCTCGGACAGGGGGCAAGGCTACACCTTC. This encodes CASSSDRGQGYTF. This chain uses TRBV11-2 with TRBJ1-2; 11 nucleotides agree with TRBD1. Germline assignment: CDR1 SGHAT and CDR2 FQNNGV. With 4 bases clipped from V and 8 bases from J, the junction kept 3 bases outside the gene matches. This CDR3 has 13 residues.

This clone is a singleton in its sample. The chain couples TRBV27 to TRBJ2-5, with D maybe TRBD2 (6 bases). Germline V gives CDR1 MNHEY, CDR2 SMNVEV (reference sequence). The CDR3 is made up of 15 amino acids. V lost 5 bases and J lost 1, with 14 bases in between. CDR3 coding DNA: TGTGCCAGCAGTACCTCGCGGGACGGCCAAGAGACCCAGTACTTC. It codes for CASSTSRDGQETQYF.

This clone has just a few counts. V and J are TRBV7-9 and TRBJ2-2; TRBD2 matches 8 bases. J was trimmed by 3 bases and V by 4 bases; bases with no gene match: 4. CDR1 is SEHNR and CDR2 is FQNEAQ in the germline V gene (reference sequence). This CDR3 contains 15 residues. The CDR3 sequence is CASSWGTSDTGELFF. CDR3 in DNA: TGTGCCAGCAGCTGGGGGACTAGTGACACCGGGGAGCTGTTTTTT.

This clone has more than one count but fewer than ten. The CDR3 protein is CASTLGGRTGELFF. The DNA for the CDR3 is TGTGCCAGCACTCTCGGGGGGCGGACCGGGGAGCTGTTTTTT. This sequence joins TRBV6-5 and TRBJ2-2; D perhaps matches TRBD2 (7 bases). Trimming left V 7 bases short and J 5 bases short, with 14 bases between. The CDR3 spans 14 residues. Germline lookup yields CDR1 MNHEY and CDR2 SVGAGI.

This clone was observed a single time. V is TRBV27 and J is TRBJ1-5, with 9 bases identical to TRBD1. The CDR3 contains 14 residues. V trimming: 4 bases; J trimming: 5 bases; junction bases outside the gene matches: 3. Per the germline V gene, CDR1 is MNHEY and CDR2 is SMNVEV (reference sequence). CDR3 coding DNA: TGTGCCAGCAGTTACAGGGGGCCCGATCAGCCCCAGCATTTT. Its translation is CASSYRGPDQPQHF.

The rearrangement links TRBV4-1 to TRBJ2-1; TRBD2 matches at 9 bases. The CDR3 is 15 residues long. Germline assignment: CDR1 MGHRA and CDR2 YSYEKL. V was clipped by 3 bases and J by 4 bases; unmatched bases: 4. As DNA, the CDR3 is TGCGCCAGCAGCCAGGGGACTAGCAGATACAATGAGCAGTTCTTC. This translates into CASSQGTSRYNEQFF.

The gene calls are TRBV4-1 and TRBJ2-7; TRBD1 aligns across 7 bases. The germline V gene has CDR1 MGHRA and CDR2 YSYEKL. Trimming cost V 2 bases and J 5 bases; bases outside gene matches: 9. This CDR3 contains 15 residues. The CDR3 DNA reads TGCGCCAGCAGCCAAAGATACGACAGGGTGAACGAGCAGTACTTC. It encodes CASSQRYDRVNEQYF.

The CDR3 loop is CASSEIAGEDTQYF. As DNA, the CDR3 is TGTGCCAGCAGTGAAATAGCGGGAGAGGATACGCAGTATTTT. The V gene is TRBV6-1, the J gene TRBJ2-3; 9 bases agree with TRBD2. Germline CDR1 MNHNS, CDR2 SASEGT. Losses at the gene ends were 2 bases for V and 6 bases for J; bases not matched to a gene: 3. CDR3 length: 14 amino acids.

This clone showed up just once. The chain recombines TRBV5-6 with TRBJ2-1; tentatively, D is TRBD1 (6 bases). CDR3 size: 18 residues. Trimming removed 0 bases at V and 0 bases at J, with 16 bases between. CDR1 and CDR2 (germline): SGHDT, YYEEEE. CDR3 protein: CASSLALTGLSSYNEQFF. The CDR3 coding sequence is TGTGCCAGCAGCTTGGCCCTTACAGGGCTAAGCTCCTACAATGAGCAGTTCTTC.

Only one count was recorded for this clone. The chain recombines TRBV29-1 with TRBJ1-4; the D gene is possibly TRBD1 (5 bases). The V and J ends lost 0 bases and 10 bases respectively, with 18 bases between them. CDR1 is SQVTM, CDR2 ANQGSEA, per germline. There are 15 residues in the CDR3. The CDR3 bases are TGCAGCGTTGAAGATCGGGAGGACAATCCGGGAAAACTGTTTTTT. Its translation: CSVEDREDNPGKLFF.